This T cell receptor (beta chain) stems from a study of T-cell reconstitution after alpha-beta-depleted transplantation in children. Germline V gene data show CDR1 as MGHDK and CDR2 as SYGVNS. This CDR3 is built from 14 residues. Trimming left V 5 bases short and J 2 bases short, with 11 bases between. With regard to this clonotype: Its matching antigen is unknown.

TCRbeta library preparation incorporated unique molecular identifiers. Each CDR3 protein is one row after TCRdb ran MiXCR on the PCR reads. The sample consists of about 97,000 distinct CDR3 sequences, approximately 5.4% of them appearing once. Study-wide results and caveats: Newly produced T cells mostly provided counts and TCRbeta diversity after one year, as hyperexpanded clones declined. It was surviving recipient T cells and thymic progenitors that gave some patients high TCRbeta diversity at day 60. Roughly two months post-transplant, alpha-beta T cells reportedly originated from several hundred graft clones that had expanded.

The rearrangement links TRBV25-1 to TRBJ2-3; possibly TRBD2 for D (6 bases). Sequenced material: PBMCs, mostly from graft donor cells, taken 60 days after TCRalphabeta/CD19-depleted stem cell transplant. This TCR was recovered from a female patient aged 2-15 years who had a stem cell transplant for Fanconi anemia, so the T cells may come from the graft donor. CDR3 DNA: TGTGCCAGCAGTACCCAGGACTACACAGATACGCAGTATTTT. Residues: CASSTQDYTDTQYF.